One and the same sample provided the 20 T cell receptor beta chains below, sequenced in a study of early stage breast cancer tumors. Method: immunoSEQ multiplex PCR; TCRdb's copy keeps in-frame clones and lacks some. The data show fewer than 30,000 clones, less than 85% seen once. The material sequenced was blood. The receptor set was obtained from a person aged 55-75 years with breast cancer.

The CDR3 loop reads CASSAQGASYEQYF. The CDR3 coding sequence is TGTGCCAGCAGCGCACAGGGGGCCTCCTACGAGCAGTACTTC. The V and J genes are TRBV16 and TRBJ2-7; TRBD1 agrees at 9 bases. The CDR3 runs to 14 residues. Trimming at V came to 5 bases and at J to 0 bases, leaving 2 bases not matched to a gene. Germline assignment: CDR1 KGHSY and CDR2 FQNENV.

V usage is TRBV28 and J usage is TRBJ1-1; D might be TRBD1 (5 bases). The CDR3 has 16 residues. The ends were cut back, 4 bases at V and 6 bases at J, with 21 bases in the middle. The germline V gene has CDR1 MDHEN and CDR2 SYDVKM. CDR3 sequence: CASSSPVAGLRAEAFF. The CDR3 DNA is TGTGCCAGCAGTTCCCCCGTGGCGGGACTAAGGGCTGAAGCTTTCTTT.

V and J are TRBV7-3 and TRBJ1-1; no clear D. Germline lookup yields CDR1 SGHTA and CDR2 FQGTGA. This CDR3 contains 15 residues. The ends were cut back, 0 bases at V and 1 base at J, with 9 bases in the middle. The CDR3 loop reads CASSLTRQENTEAFF. Written as DNA, the CDR3 is TGTGCCAGCAGCTTAACGCGGCAAGAGAACACTGAAGCTTTCTTT.

This chain connects TRBV4-3 to TRBJ2-2; TRBD2 agrees at 7 bases. The CDR3 covers 16 residues. After removal of 0 bases from V and 4 bases from J, the junction contained 5 bases not matched to a gene. Germline assignment: CDR1 LGHNA and CDR2 YSLEER. DNA for the CDR3: TGCGCCAGCAGCCAAGATCTAGCGGAGAGCACCGGGGAGCTGTTTTTT. Translation gives CASSQDLAESTGELFF.

The rearrangement links TRBV10-3 to TRBJ2-3; no clear D gene. V lost 8 bases to trimming and J lost 5 bases, with 8 bases between them. The germline V gene encodes CDR1 ENHRY and CDR2 SYGVKD. This CDR3 has 11 residues. The CDR3: CAISEVDTQYF. The CDR3 nucleotides are TGTGCCATCTCCGAGGTAGATACGCAGTATTTT.

V gene TRBV5-1 combines with J gene TRBJ2-7; 12 bases agree with TRBD2. The CDR3 is made up of 17 amino acids. The germline CDR1 and CDR2 sequences are SGHRS and YFSETQ. V shed 4 bases, J shed 4 bases, and the junction held 12 bases outside the gene matches. The CDR3 spells CASSVTSGSLSTYEQYF. The CDR3 DNA is TGCGCCAGCAGCGTGACTAGCGGGAGTCTTAGTACATACGAGCAGTACTTC.

This clone has just a few counts. The rearrangement uses TRBV7-9 and TRBJ1-5; a weak D match, TRBD1 (5 bases). Germline assignment: CDR1 SEHNR and CDR2 FQNEAQ (reference sequence). The CDR3 consists of 13 residues. Trimming removed 1 base at V and 7 bases at J, with 8 bases between. The CDR3 is CASSLGWGQPQHF. The CDR3, as DNA: TGTGCCAGCAGCTTAGGTTGGGGCCAGCCCCAGCATTTT.

CDR3 in amino acids: CASSLTNFAGLAYEQYF. The CDR3 DNA reads as TGTGCCAGCAGCTTAACCAACTTCGCGGGGTTGGCCTACGAGCAGTACTTC. The rearrangement uses TRBV7-8 and TRBJ2-7, with D maybe TRBD2 (6 bases). The V and J ends lost 2 bases and 2 bases respectively, with 19 bases between them. The germline gives CDR1 SGHVS, CDR2 FQNEAQ. This CDR3 is built from 17 residues.

The rearrangement uses TRBV15 and TRBJ2-7; 9 nucleotides agree with TRBD1. The CDR3 consists of 15 residues. Trimming took 1 base from V and 7 from J; bases not matched to a gene: 8. CDR1 is LNHNV, CDR2 YYDKDF, per germline (reference sequence). The CDR3, as DNA: TGTGCCACCAGCAGAGGACAGGGGGTCCGTTGGGAGCAGTACTTC. Translated: CATSRGQGVRWEQYF. Full variable domain (outside the CDR3, taken from reference TRBV15 and TRBJ2-7): DAMVIQNPRYQVTQFGKPVTLSCSQTLNHNVMYWYQQKSSQAPKLLFHYYDKDFNNEADTPDNFQSRRPNTSFCFLDIRSPGLGDTAMYLCATSRGQGVRWEQYFGPGTRLTVT.

V usage is TRBV19 and J usage is TRBJ2-7, with D tentatively TRBD1 (5 bases). V lost 3 bases and J 0 bases, leaving 9 bases between the germline ends. The V gene's germline CDR1 is LNHDA and CDR2 SQIVND (reference sequence). This CDR3 spans 14 amino acids. This CDR3 reads CASSMSRDSYEQYF. CDR3 bases: TGTGCCAGTAGTATGTCCAGGGACTCCTACGAGCAGTACTTC.

The chain uses TRBV23-1 and TRBJ1-4; D is unresolved. TRBV23-1 is treated as an ORF (open reading frame) with a function not yet certain. Deletions cut 1 base from V and 0 bases from J, with 6 bases between. The CDR3 loop spans 15 amino acids. This chain's CDR3 is CASSQCSATNEKLFF. The CDR3, as DNA: TGCGCCAGCAGTCAATGTTCTGCAACTAATGAAAAACTGTTTTTT.

This clone turned up a few times. V is TRBV5-1 and J is TRBJ1-4, with 11 positions matching TRBD1. The CDR3 length is 16 residues. Germline CDR1 is SGHRS and CDR2 is YFSETQ. With V trimmed by 2 bases and J by 7 bases, 7 bases remained unmatched. In DNA form, the CDR3 reads TGCGCCAGCAGCTTCGGGACAGGGGGTAAGGGTGAAAAACTGTTTTTT. Translating it yields CASSFGTGGKGEKLFF.

The genes are TRBV11-1 and TRBJ1-1; D is unclear. V lost 5 bases to trimming and J lost 7 bases, with 14 bases between them. This CDR3 contains 13 residues. Germline V CDR1 and CDR2: SGHAT, FQDESV (reference sequence). CDR3 nucleotides: TGTGCCAGCAGCCCCGGCACCAGAGGTGAAGCTTTCTTT. Amino acids: CASSPGTRGEAFF.

The chain couples TRBV5-6 to TRBJ2-5, with no clear D. Germline CDR1 is SGHDT and CDR2 is YYEEEE. The CDR3 spans 15 residues. V was clipped by 0 bases and J by 3 bases, with 12 bases between them. CDR3: CASSLASRWEETQYF. The CDR3 DNA reads TGTGCCAGCAGCTTGGCTTCGAGGTGGGAAGAGACCCAGTACTTC.

The chain combines TRBV28 with TRBJ2-7, with D maybe TRBD1 (6 bases). In germline, CDR1 is MDHEN, CDR2 SYDVKM. V was shortened by 6 bases and J by 0 bases, with 15 bases between the two germline ends. CDR3 length equals 15 residues. DNA of the CDR3: TGTGCCAGCAGCCGCCGGGACACCAGCTCCTACGAGCAGTACTTC. Translation: CASSRRDTSSYEQYF.

This clone was found a few times. This chain joins TRBV9 and TRBJ1-4, with D maybe TRBD1 (5 bases). There are 15 residues in the CDR3. The germline V and J ends were trimmed by 0 bases and 8 bases, with 14 bases remaining between them. The V gene's germline CDR1 is SGDLS and CDR2 YYNGEE. The CDR3 sequence: CASSVGPGKGEKLFF. CDR3 nucleotides: TGTGCCAGCAGCGTAGGGCCAGGGAAAGGGGAAAAACTGTTTTTT.

V is TRBV7-6 and J is TRBJ2-3, with TRBD2 matching 8 bases. CDR1 and CDR2 from the germline V gene are SGHVS and FNYEAQ. The CDR3 has 15 residues. V lost 1 base and J lost 4; bases outside the gene matches: 4. CDR3 DNA: TGTGCCAGCAGCTTAGTGGTCGGGAGGGCAGATACGCAGTATTTT. This codes for CASSLVVGRADTQYF.

The chain carries TRBV2 and TRBJ1-5; D gene uncertain. CDR3 length: 13 amino acids. V lost 7 bases, J lost 1 base, and 8 bases lay in between. CDR1 SNHLY and CDR2 FYNNEI come from the germline V gene. CDR3 DNA: TGTGCCAGCAAGTGGCGGAGCAATCAGCCCCAGCATTTT. Its translation is CASKWRSNQPQHF. Full variable domain (remainder filled in from reference TRBV2 and TRBJ1-5): EPEVTQTPSHQVTQMGQEVILRCVPISNHLYFYWYRQILGQKVEFLVSFYNNEISEKSEIFDDQFSVERPDGSNFTLKIRSTKLEDSAMYFCASKWRSNQPQHFGDGTRLSIL.

The chain employs TRBV7-9 and TRBJ2-3; 10 nucleotides match TRBD2. J was trimmed by 6 bases and V by 5 bases; bases with no gene match: 11. The germline V gene has CDR1 SEHNR and CDR2 FQNEAQ (reference sequence). The CDR3 extends over 16 amino acids. The CDR3 loop reads CASSPRTSGPSDTQYF. The CDR3 DNA reads TGTGCCAGCAGCCCTCGGACTAGCGGCCCCTCGGATACGCAGTATTTT. Full variable domain (missing parts from reference TRBV7-9 and TRBJ2-3): DTGVSQNPRHKITKRGQNVTFRCDPISEHNRLYWYRQTLGQGPEFLTYFQNEAQLEKSRLLSDRFSAERPKGSFSTLEIQRTEQGDSAMYLCASSPRTSGPSDTQYFGPGTRLTVL.

This chain uses TRBV5-6 with TRBJ2-5, with 7 bases fitting TRBD1. After removal of 3 bases from V and 4 bases from J, the junction contained 3 bases not matched to a gene. The CDR3 extends over 13 amino acids. Looked up from germline, CDR1 is SGHDT and CDR2 is YYEEEE. CDR3 loop: CASSSTGRETQYF. The CDR3 DNA reads TGTGCCAGCAGCTCGACAGGGCGAGAGACCCAGTACTTC.